A selection of T cell receptor beta chains follows, all from one sample in a study of low-dose radiotherapy and immunotherapy resistance in tumors. TCRdb analysed the reads with MiXCR anew, one entry per CDR3 protein. The sample yields under 70,000 distinct CDR3 sequences, 23% seen once. The input for sequencing was PBMCs, taken after low-dose radiotherapy plus immunotherapy. The receptors originated from a male donor with prostate cancer. Both conserved end residues are part of each CDR3. Each record gives: V gene, clone size, D gene, J gene, CDR3 DNA, CDR3 protein. D genes are given only for firm matches. Clone size is given for some rows only: seen once, a few or many times, or a class if the clone is expanded.

>TRBV21-1|many|NA|TRBJ2-7
TGTGCCAGCAGCAAAGCGCGGGAAGGGCTCTCCTACGAGCAGTACTTC
CASSKAREGLSYEQYF
>TRBV6-6|many|TRBD1|TRBJ2-7
TGTGCCAGCAGCCGAGGGACAGACCACTACGAGCAGTACTTC
CASSRGTDHYEQYF
>TRBV5-4|many|TRBD1|TRBJ2-1
TGTGCCAGCAGCCGGCCGGGACAGGGGGGGACGAAGCAGTTCTTC
CASSRPGQGGTKQFF
>TRBV29-1|many|NA|TRBJ1-1
TGCAGCGCCCAGTTGGGGGCGGCGAACACTGAAGCTTTCTTT
CSAQLGAANTEAFF
>TRBV29-1|many|NA|TRBJ1-1
TGCAGCGCTTTTGTTTTGGGGGGAGGTACTGAAGCTTTCTTT
CSAFVLGGGTEAFF
>TRBV6-6|many|TRBD2|TRBJ2-7
TGTGCCAGCAGTAACCTGGCTAGGCGGGAGGGTAACGAGCAGTACTTC
CASSNLARREGNEQYF
>TRBV4-3|many|NA|TRBJ1-3
TGCGCCAGCAGCCAAGATGTTCGGGGGGCTGCTGGAAACACCATATATTTT
CASSQDVRGAAGNTIYF
>TRBV6-1|many|TRBD2|TRBJ2-7
TGTGCCAGCAGTGTTTTTGGGACTAGCGACTCCTACGAGCAGTACTTC
CASSVFGTSDSYEQYF
>TRBV11-1|many|NA|TRBJ2-2
TGTGCCAGCAGCTTATTGAACACCGGGGAGCTGTTTTTT
CASSLLNTGELFF
>TRBV5-1|NA|NA|TRBJ2-1
NA
CASSFYICSASDRSSYNEQFF
>TRBV6-6|NA|NA|TRBJ2-7
TGTGCCAGCAGTACTGGGGCTTCCTACGAGCAGTACTTC
CASSTGASYEQYF
>TRBV15|few|NA|TRBJ2-1
TGTGCCACCAGCAGAGATCTGGAGGGGAATGAGCAGTTCTTC
CATSRDLEGNEQFF
>TRBV19|few|TRBD2|TRBJ2-3
TGTGCCAGTAGTAACCCTTCCACTAGCGGGGGGGCCTACGATACGCAGTATTTT
CASSNPSTSGGAYDTQYF
>TRBV28|NA|TRBD2|TRBJ2-7
TGTGCCAGCAGTCCTACCGGGACTAGCGGGAGGGAGCAGTACTTC
CASSPTGTSGREQYF
>TRBV29-1|many|NA|TRBJ2-6
TGCAGCGTTAGTGCGGGGGCGGGGGCCAACGTCCTGACTTTC
CSVSAGAGANVLTF
>TRBV5-4|once|NA|TRBJ2-7
TGTGCCAGCAGCTTGGCCGACTCCAGCCCCTTCTCCTACGAGCAGTACTTC
CASSLADSSPFSYEQYF
>TRBV6-1|many|NA|TRBJ2-3
TGTGCCAGCAGCCAAGAGGGGACAACCGGATATAGCACATATACGCAGTATTTT
CASSQEGTTGYSTYTQYF
>TRBV4-1|many|TRBD1|TRBJ2-3
TGCGCCAGCAGCCAAGATCGCCAGGGGGCGGGTGGGGATACGCAGTATTTT
CASSQDRQGAGGDTQYF
>TRBV28|medium-sized|NA|TRBJ1-1
TGTGCCAGCACGGGCGAGGTGAGGGGGGCTTTCTTT
CASTGEVRGAFF
>TRBV7-2|many|TRBD2|TRBJ2-3
TGTGCCAGCAGCTGGAGAGGACAACGACTAGCGGGGGGATCCACAGATACGCAGTATTTT
CASSWRGQRLAGGSTDTQYF
>TRBV5-1|many|NA|TRBJ2-1
TGCGCCAGCAGCTTGGTGGAAGGGAATGAGCAGTTCTTC
CASSLVEGNEQFF
>TRBV6-5|NA|TRBD1|TRBJ1-2
TGTGCCGTGCGGTCCGGGACAGGGGGCGGCTACACCTTC
CAVRSGTGGGYTF
>TRBV3-1|many|NA|TRBJ2-5
TGTGCCAGCAGCCAAGTTTCGGGGTACCAAGAGACCCAGTACTTC
CASSQVSGYQETQYF
>TRBV20-1|many|NA|TRBJ2-7
TGCAGTGCTAGCCGGACAACGGGGTCCTACGAGCAGTACTTC
CSASRTTGSYEQYF
>TRBV2|few|TRBD1|TRBJ2-1
TGTGCCAGCAGCCCCAACGACAGGGGTGTTTTTTTTTTTAATGAGCAGTTCTTC
CASSPNDRGVFFFNEQFF
>TRBV5-6|NA|TRBD2|TRBJ2-1
TGTGCCAGCAGCCCGACTAGCGGGGGTTGGGTCAGTGAGCAGTTCTTC
CASSPTSGGWVSEQFF
>TRBV5-4|many|TRBD2|TRBJ2-1
TGTGCCAGCAGCTTGGGGGGCGGGGGGTACAATGAGCAGTTCTTC
CASSLGGGGYNEQFF
>TRBV5-1|many|NA|TRBJ2-3
TGCGCCAGCAGCGCGGGCGGACCAGATACGCAGTATTTT
CASSAGGPDTQYF
>TRBV7-9|many|NA|TRBJ2-5
TGTGCCAGCAGCTTACTCCAGGGCGTCGGTGGGACCCAGTACTTC
CASSLLQGVGGTQYF
>TRBV23-1|NA|NA|TRBJ2-5
TGCGCCAGCAGTCAATCTGGCGGGGAAGAGACCCAGTACTTC
CASSQSGGEETQYF